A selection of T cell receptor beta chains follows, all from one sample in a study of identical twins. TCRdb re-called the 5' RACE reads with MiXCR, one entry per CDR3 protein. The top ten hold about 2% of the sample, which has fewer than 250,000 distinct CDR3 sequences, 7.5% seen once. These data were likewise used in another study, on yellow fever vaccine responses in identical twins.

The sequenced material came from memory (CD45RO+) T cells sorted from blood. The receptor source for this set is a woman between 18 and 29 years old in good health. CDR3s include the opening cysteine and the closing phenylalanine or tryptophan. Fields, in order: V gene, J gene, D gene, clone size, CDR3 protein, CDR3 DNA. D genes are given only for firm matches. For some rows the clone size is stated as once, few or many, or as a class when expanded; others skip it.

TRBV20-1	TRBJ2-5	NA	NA	CSARANSGRQETQYF	TGCAGTGCTAGAGCAAACTCGGGGAGGCAAGAGACCCAGTACTTC
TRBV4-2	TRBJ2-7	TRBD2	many	CASSQEGTSGPTYEQYF	TGTGCCAGCAGCCAAGAGGGAACTAGCGGACCTACCTACGAGCAGTACTTC
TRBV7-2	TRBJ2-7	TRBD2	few	CASSPRLAGAYEQYF	TGTGCCAGCAGTCCCAGACTAGCGGGGGCCTACGAGCAGTACTTC
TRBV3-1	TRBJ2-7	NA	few	CASSQRGREQYF	TGTGCCAGCAGCCAAAGAGGCCGGGAGCAGTACTTC
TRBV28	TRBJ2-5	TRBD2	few	CASSSTLAGKETQYF	TGTGCCAGCAGTTCCACCTTAGCGGGCAAAGAGACCCAGTACTTC
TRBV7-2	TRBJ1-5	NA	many	CASSSRDYQPQHF	TGTGCCAGCAGCTCGCGAGATTATCAGCCCCAGCATTTT
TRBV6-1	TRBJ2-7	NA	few	CASSGTSLSYEQYF	TGTGCCAGCAGCGGGACGAGCCTTTCCTACGAGCAGTACTTC
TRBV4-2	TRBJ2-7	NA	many	CASSQDGQTYEQYF	TGTGCCAGCAGCCAAGATGGACAAACCTACGAGCAGTACTTC
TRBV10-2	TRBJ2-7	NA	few	CASSEPARAAPLDEQYF	TGCGCCAGCAGTGAGCCCGCTAGGGCAGCCCCATTAGACGAGCAGTACTTC
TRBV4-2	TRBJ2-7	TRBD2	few	CASSQDRGTSGYEQYF	TGTGCCAGCAGCCAAGATAGAGGGACTAGCGGCTACGAGCAGTACTTC
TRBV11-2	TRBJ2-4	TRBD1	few	CASSLVTQGASAKNIQYF	TGTGCCAGCAGCTTAGTAACCCAGGGGGCCTCTGCCAAAAACATTCAGTACTTC
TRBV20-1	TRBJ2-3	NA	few	CSARDSRDWAGLAATQYF	TGCAGTGCTAGAGATAGCCGGGACTGGGCAGGCTTAGCGGCGACGCAGTATTTT
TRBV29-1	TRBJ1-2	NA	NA	CSVEDSSNYGYTF	TGCAGCGTTGAAGACAGCAGTAACTATGGCTACACCTTC